Shown below are 2 T cell receptor beta chains from a single sample sequenced in a study of blood T cell repertoires in COVID-19. Here immunoSEQ multiplex PCR was the method, and the copy in TCRdb shows in-frame clones only, minus some. The sample shows around 200,000 clones, roughly nine tenths of them seen only once. The sample was peripheral blood. The receptors come from a woman aged 80 or over in a cohort sampled during active or convalescent COVID-19.

The V call is TRBV4-1, the J call TRBJ2-2; 9 positions agree with TRBD1. Per germline, CDR1 MGHRA and CDR2 YSYEKL. The CDR3 sequence is 15 residues long. Trimming removed 1 base from V and 7 bases from J; junction bases left unmatched: 4. For the CDR3, the DNA is TGCGCCAGCAGCCAAGGATACAGGGGGCACGGGGAGCTGTTTTTT. It encodes CASSQGYRGHGELFF.

The CDR3 spells CASSYSPGQEVYEQYF. Written as DNA, the CDR3 is TGTGCCAGCAGTTACTCGCCGGGACAGGAGGTTTACGAGCAGTACTTC. J is TRBJ2-7 and V is TRBV6-5; 8 positions match TRBD1. The CDR3 loop spans 16 amino acids. V was pared by 0 bases and J by 4 bases, with 8 bases of the junction left unmatched. Germline CDR1 reads MNHEY; CDR2 reads SVGAGI.